The 28 T cell receptor beta chains below all came from one sample that was sequenced in a study of T cells in Graves' hyperthyroidism and ophthalmopathy. Amplification of TCR beta CDR3 regions used RNA as the template. Carried out on the TCR CDR3, a first-round RT-PCR used the HTBI primer set. MiXCR was run by TCRdb on the multiplex PCR reads, yielding one entry per CDR3 protein. The table has approximately 420,000 distinct CDR3 sequences, roughly 15% seen once. Source material: blood. The receptors were gathered from a woman aged 18-30 years with Graves' hyperthyroidism.

In its sample, this clonotype was seen many times. The chain is built from TRBV10-3 and TRBJ1-1; TRBD1 might be the D (6 bases). The CDR3 has 13 residues. Germline V lookup: CDR1 ENHRY, CDR2 SYGVKD. V lost 5 bases and J 8 bases, leaving 15 bases between the germline ends. The CDR3 loop reads CAISSTGSAEAFF. The CDR3 region has the DNA TGTGCCATCAGTTCAACAGGGTCGGCGGAAGCTTTCTTT.

This clonotype was seen many times. The gene calls are TRBV28 and TRBJ1-5, with D possibly matching TRBD1 (5 bases). The CDR3 has 13 amino acids. Trimming pared 3 bases from V and 4 bases from J, leaving 7 bases between. The germline CDR1 and CDR2 sequences are MDHEN and SYDVKM. The CDR3 protein is CASSFDRNQPQHF. The CDR3 nucleotides are TGTGCCAGCAGTTTCGACAGAAATCAGCCCCAGCATTTT.

This clonotype appeared many times. The V call is TRBV27, the J call TRBJ2-1; 8 nucleotides line up with TRBD2. CDR3 length: 14 amino acids. V shed 6 bases, J shed 4 bases, and the junction held 5 bases outside the gene matches. Germline V CDR1 and CDR2: MNHEY, SMNVEV (reference sequence). The CDR3 DNA reads TGTGCCAGCAGCGCTAGCGGGCCATACAATGAGCAGTTCTTC. It encodes CASSASGPYNEQFF.

The chain links TRBV20-1 to TRBJ2-5, with D hard to call. Germline values: CDR1 DFQATT, CDR2 SNEGSKA (reference sequence). The CDR3 sequence is 12 residues long. V was clipped by 5 bases and J by 5 bases, with 12 bases between them. The CDR3 region is CSAQGRDETQYF. The CDR3 DNA follows: TGCAGTGCTCAAGGTCGCGATGAGACCCAGTACTTC.

At least ten counts were recorded for this clonotype. V gene TRBV19 combines with J gene TRBJ2-3; 8 positions agree with TRBD2. CDR1 is LNHDA and CDR2 is SQIVND in the germline V gene (reference sequence). This CDR3 is 15 amino acids long. Trimming removed 1 base from V and 3 bases from J; junction bases left unmatched: 3. DNA for the CDR3: TGTGCCAGTAGTATAGCGGGAGGGCCAACAGATACGCAGTATTTT. Protein: CASSIAGGPTDTQYF.

The chain carries TRBV10-3 and TRBJ2-1; 13 positions agree with TRBD2. This CDR3 region has 17 residues. V shed 4 bases and J 4 bases; nucleotides not matched to a gene: 7. CDR1 and CDR2 (germline): ENHRY, SYGVKD. Here the CDR3 DNA reads TGTGCCATCAGTGGGGGGACTAGCGGGATTGGTTACAATGAGCAGTTCTTC. This sequence encodes CAISGGTSGIGYNEQFF.

This clonotype appeared a few times. The chain employs TRBV6-5 and TRBJ2-1; D might be TRBD2 (5 bases). The CDR3 totals 13 residues. The V gene lost 6 bases and the J gene lost 8 bases, with 14 bases spanning the gap. Germline V CDR1 and CDR2: MNHEY, SVGAGI. The CDR3 reads CASSHSSSHEQFF. CDR3 DNA sequence: TGTGCCAGCAGCCACTCTAGCTCTCATGAGCAGTTCTTC.

This chain links TRBV7-9 with TRBJ1-1; 8 nucleotides line up with TRBD1. The CDR3 covers 14 residues. V was pared by 1 base and J by 8 bases, with 6 bases of the junction left unmatched. CDR1 and CDR2 (germline): SEHNR, FQNEAQ (reference sequence). CDR3 DNA: TGTGCCAGCAGCTTAGGACAGGGGTCGGCGGAAGCTTTCTTT. Amino acids: CASSLGQGSAEAFF. Based on the CDR3 plus reference TRBV7-9 and TRBJ1-1, the full variable domain is DTGVSQNPRHKITKRGQNVTFRCDPISEHNRLYWYRQTLGQGPEFLTYFQNEAQLEKSRLLSDRFSAERPKGSFSTLEIQRTEQGDSAMYLCASSLGQGSAEAFFGQGTRLTVV.

This clonotype appeared once. The chain joins TRBV7-9 to TRBJ2-7; TRBD1 matches at 9 bases. V gave up 5 bases and J gave up 4 bases; unmatched junction bases: 12. The CDR3 is made up of 16 amino acids. Germline V gives CDR1 SEHNR, CDR2 FQNEAQ (reference sequence). This chain's CDR3 is CASSTPPGQGPYEQYF. The DNA for the CDR3 is TGTGCCAGCAGCACCCCCCCGGGACAGGGTCCTTACGAGCAGTACTTC.

This clonotype was counted many times. This chain connects TRBV6-1 to TRBJ2-2; TRBD1 or TRBD2 may be the D gene (5 bases each). This CDR3 spans 15 amino acids. Trimming took 2 bases from V and 1 from J, leaving 8 bases between them. Per the germline V gene, CDR1 is MNHNS and CDR2 is SASEGT. The DNA for the CDR3 is TGTGCCAGCAGTGAAAGCGGACAGAACACCGGGGAGCTGTTTTTT. Protein sequence: CASSESGQNTGELFF.

This clonotype was observed a handful of times. Compared with germline, one end of the junction differs, possibly owing to a read error. V usage is TRBV11-2 and J usage is TRBJ2-5, with TRBD2 identical over 13 bases. CDR3 length: 18 residues. Germline loops: CDR1 SGHAT, CDR2 FQNNGV. CDR3 loop: CANSLVRTSGSSSGTQYF. The CDR3 DNA reads as TGTGCCAACAGCTTAGTTAGGACTAGCGGGAGTTCATCCGGGACCCAGTACTTC.

This clonotype was observed many times. The chain couples TRBV28 to TRBJ1-2; weak D call: TRBD1 (6 bases). The CDR3 covers 15 residues. Germline V gene lookup returns CDR1 MDHEN and CDR2 SYDVKM. V was clipped by 3 bases and J by 8 bases, with 19 bases between them. The CDR3 loop is CASSFPPVGARGYTF. For the CDR3, the DNA is TGTGCCAGCAGTTTTCCCCCCGTGGGGGCCCGGGGCTACACCTTC.

This clonotype appeared many times. The V call is TRBV6-1, the J call TRBJ1-5; D ambiguous. The CDR3 consists of 16 residues. Trimming stripped 0 bases from V and 4 bases from J, with 13 bases between. Looked up from germline, CDR1 is MNHNS and CDR2 is SASEGT. CDR3 region: CASSEASASVNQPQHF. The CDR3 DNA sequence: TGTGCCAGCAGTGAAGCGTCAGCGTCAGTGAATCAGCCCCAGCATTTT.

The sample holds a few counts of this clonotype. The chain combines TRBV6-5 with TRBJ1-6; 7 bases match TRBD1. The CDR3 runs to 16 residues. Germline V gene data show CDR1 as MNHEY and CDR2 as SVGAGI. The junction had 11 bases not matched to a gene; V was cut back by 2 bases and J by 10 bases. CDR3 nucleotide sequence: TGTGCCAGCAGTTACCTTAAGACAGGGCGTGGATCACCCCTCCACTTT. It encodes CASSYLKTGRGSPLHF.

V gene TRBV18 combines with J gene TRBJ2-7; maybe TRBD2 (6 bases). V shed 6 bases and J shed 3 bases, with 12 bases lying between them. Germline values: CDR1 KGHSH, CDR2 LQKENI. There are 13 residues in the CDR3. CDR3 protein: CASSAGRGYEQYF. In DNA, the CDR3 is TGTGCCAGCTCCGCGGGACGGGGCTACGAGCAGTACTTC.

This clonotype has ten or more counts. The chain is built from TRBV28 and TRBJ1-2; the D is unclear. Trimming shortened V by 6 bases and J by 9 bases, and 17 bases separated the two germline ends. The CDR3 length is 13 residues. Germline assignment: CDR1 MDHEN and CDR2 SYDVKM. The CDR3 protein is CASSPPEITRYTF. The CDR3 coding sequence is TGTGCCAGCAGCCCCCCGGAGATTACGCGCTACACCTTC.

This chain links TRBV20-1 with TRBJ2-7; D perhaps matches TRBD2 (7 bases). Trimming removed 3 bases at V and 2 bases at J, with 17 bases between. There are 15 residues in the CDR3. Germline V lookup: CDR1 DFQATT, CDR2 SNEGSKA (reference sequence). This CDR3 is CSARSERDNPYEQYF. The CDR3 bases are TGCAGTGCTAGGAGTGAGCGGGACAACCCCTACGAGCAGTACTTC.

This clonotype was counted a few times. CDR3 nucleotide sequence: TGTGCCAGCAGCTTGTCTCTGAGCGGGAGGGGCCCGGGTGGCTTCGATGAGCAGTTCTTC. Translated, it gives CASSLSLSGRGPGGFDEQFF. The V gene is TRBV5-5, the J gene TRBJ2-1; 10 bases are a match to TRBD2. The junction had 21 bases not matched to a gene; V was cut back by 1 base and J by 8 bases. CDR3 length: 20 amino acids. The V gene's germline CDR1 is SGHKS and CDR2 YYEKEE (reference sequence).

This clonotype was detected many times. This chain links TRBV28 with TRBJ2-5; D is undetermined. This CDR3 region has 14 residues. Trimming left V 3 bases short and J 5 bases short, with 13 bases between. In germline, CDR1 is MDHEN, CDR2 SYDVKM. Here the CDR3 DNA reads TGTGCCAGCAGTTTTTTGGGGTTGGGGGAGACCCAGTACTTC. This codes for CASSFLGLGETQYF.

The chain has TRBV2 and TRBJ1-4; D is ambiguous. CDR3 length: 16 amino acids. V was clipped by 6 bases and J by 0 bases, with 14 bases between them. Germline lookup yields CDR1 SNHLY and CDR2 FYNNEI. The chain's CDR3 is CASRRTGLATNEKLFF. CDR3 bases: TGTGCCAGCAGGAGAACGGGCCTCGCAACTAATGAAAAACTGTTTTTT.

The chain combines TRBV12-3 or TRBV12-4 with TRBJ2-7; 11 bases line up with TRBD2. The CDR3 loop spans 21 amino acids. Losses at the gene ends were 5 bases for V and 2 bases for J; bases not matched to a gene: 23. Here the CDR3 reads CASSGTFRDTVAGGPAYEQYF. The CDR3 DNA is TGTGCCAGCAGTGGGACATTCCGGGACACGGTAGCGGGAGGGCCGGCCTACGAGCAGTACTTC.

In this sample, this clonotype turned up many times. This sequence joins TRBV3-1 and TRBJ2-7, with 7 bases matching TRBD2. J gave up 3 bases and V 2 bases, and 7 bases lay outside the gene matches. The CDR3 covers 15 residues. Per the germline V gene, CDR1 is LGHDT and CDR2 is YNNKEL (reference sequence). In DNA form, the CDR3 reads TGTGCCAGCAGCCAAAAGCGGGACTTCTACTACGAGCAGTACTTC. It is translated as CASSQKRDFYYEQYF.

This clonotype has ten or more counts. The chain couples TRBV5-1 to TRBJ1-1; D is undetermined. Trimming removed 0 bases from V and 5 bases from J, with 17 bases in between. Germline V gene data show CDR1 as SGHRS and CDR2 as YFSETQ. This CDR3 region has 16 residues. CDR3 residues: CASSLVSWAVQTEAFF. DNA of the CDR3: TGCGCCAGCAGCTTGGTTTCTTGGGCAGTTCAAACTGAAGCTTTCTTT.

This clonotype was seen a few times. This rearrangement joins TRBV11-2 to TRBJ2-2; D call uncertain. This CDR3 has 13 amino acids. The V and J ends lost 6 bases and 2 bases respectively, with 7 bases between them. CDR1 SGHAT and CDR2 FQNNGV come from the germline V gene. The CDR3 DNA reads as TGTGCCAGCAGACAGTCAAACACCGGGGAGCTGTTTTTT. Protein sequence: CASRQSNTGELFF.

The genes are TRBV19 and TRBJ2-1, with D possibly TRBD2 on 6 matching bases. The V end lost 6 bases, the J end lost 6 bases, and 15 bases lay between the germline ends. Germline CDR1 and CDR2: LNHDA and SQIVND (reference sequence). This CDR3 is 14 amino acids long. Here the CDR3 reads CASRSGEAGNEQFF. The CDR3 DNA follows: TGTGCCAGTAGATCGGGGGAGGCGGGCAATGAGCAGTTCTTC.

The chain couples TRBV20-1 to TRBJ2-7; a possible D gene is TRBD1 (7 bases). V lost 7 bases and J 3 bases, leaving 10 bases between the germline ends. CDR3 length: 11 amino acids. Looked up from germline, CDR1 is DFQATT and CDR2 is SNEGSKA (reference sequence). The CDR3 DNA follows: TGCAGTGTCCAGGGGGGCTACGAGCAGTACTTC. It codes for CSVQGGYEQYF.

In its sample, this clonotype was seen a few times. The chain is built from TRBV5-6 and TRBJ1-2; no definite D call. Germline-derived CDR1 and CDR2 are SGHDT and YYEEEE. The CDR3 length is 13 residues. V was cut by 3 bases and J by 4 bases, with 10 bases left in between. The CDR3 DNA follows: TGTGCCAGCAGCTCGGACCTTCTCTATGGCTACACCTTC. Protein: CASSSDLLYGYTF.

This chain joins TRBV6-2 or TRBV6-3 and TRBJ2-2; 9 bases line up with TRBD2. CDR1 is MNHEY, CDR2 SVGEGT, per germline. J was trimmed by 4 bases and V by 6 bases; bases with no gene match: 9. The CDR3 contains 16 residues. The CDR3 here is CASSWGREGPTGELFF. The DNA of the CDR3 is TGTGCCAGCAGCTGGGGGCGGGAGGGCCCCACCGGGGAGCTGTTTTTT.